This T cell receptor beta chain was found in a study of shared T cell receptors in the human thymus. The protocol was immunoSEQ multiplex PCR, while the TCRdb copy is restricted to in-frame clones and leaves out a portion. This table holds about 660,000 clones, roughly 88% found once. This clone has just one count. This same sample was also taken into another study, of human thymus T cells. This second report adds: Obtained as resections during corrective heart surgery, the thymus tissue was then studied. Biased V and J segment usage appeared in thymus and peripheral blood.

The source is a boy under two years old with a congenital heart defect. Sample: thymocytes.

CDR3 in amino acids: CASSLAHISYEQYF. The DNA for the CDR3 is TGTGCCAGCAGCTTAGCGCACATCTCCTACGAGCAGTACTTC. V usage is TRBV7-9 and J usage is TRBJ2-7, with D uncertain. The V and J ends lost 0 bases and 0 bases respectively, with 6 bases between them. The CDR3 length is 14 residues. CDR1 SEHNR and CDR2 FQNEAQ come from the germline V gene (reference sequence).